The 27 T cell receptor beta chains reported below all come from one sample, sequenced in a study of blood T cell repertoires in COVID-19. The repertoire was sequenced with immunoSEQ multiplex PCR; TCRdb's copy has only in-frame clones and lacks some. The sample yields approximately 35,000 clones, 80% seen once. The sample taken for sequencing was peripheral blood. The receptor source for this set is a man older than 75 with acute or convalescent COVID-19.

J is TRBJ1-1 and V is TRBV5-1; 10 bases fit TRBD1. Germline V gives CDR1 SGHRS, CDR2 YFSETQ. J was trimmed by 4 bases and V by 4 bases; bases with no gene match: 10. The CDR3 length is 16 residues. The chain's CDR3 is CASSPFGTGDTTEAFF. In DNA, the CDR3 is TGCGCCAGCAGCCCGTTCGGGACAGGGGATACCACTGAAGCTTTCTTT.

This clone was counted only a few times. The genes are TRBV28 and TRBJ1-1, with 7 bases lining up with TRBD1. Per the germline V gene, CDR1 is MDHEN and CDR2 is SYDVKM. The CDR3 is 14 residues long. The trim removed 6 bases at V and 1 base at J, leaving 5 bases unmatched. The chain's CDR3 is CASRTGTENTEAFF. CDR3 coding DNA: TGTGCCAGCAGGACCGGGACAGAGAACACTGAAGCTTTCTTT.

This chain links TRBV7-2 with TRBJ2-3; weak D call: TRBD2 (6 bases). This CDR3 has 16 amino acids. The germline V gene has CDR1 SGHTA and CDR2 FQGNSA. The germline V and J ends were trimmed by 7 bases and 1 base, with 18 bases remaining between them. The CDR3 coding sequence is TGTGCCAGCACCCCAGTCGGGGCTAGCGGCACAGATACGCAGTATTTT. It encodes CASTPVGASGTDTQYF.

This sequence joins TRBV29-1 and TRBJ1-1; 8 nucleotides match TRBD1. V shed 6 bases, J shed 3 bases, and the junction held 3 bases outside the gene matches. The CDR3 consists of 12 residues. Germline-derived CDR1 and CDR2 are SQVTM and ANQGSEA. CDR3 DNA: TGCAGCGTGTCGGGACAGGACACTGAAGCTTTCTTT. Its protein product is CSVSGQDTEAFF.

V is TRBV5-4 and J is TRBJ1-4; D gene uncertain. Trimming pared 2 bases from V and 0 bases from J, leaving 11 bases between. CDR1 and CDR2 (germline): SGHNT, YYREEE (reference sequence). The CDR3 has 16 residues. CDR3 DNA: TGTGCCAGCAGCTTAGGAGGAGCGGCAACTAATGAAAAACTGTTTTTT. Its translation is CASSLGGAATNEKLFF.

The rearrangement uses TRBV19 and TRBJ2-5; possibly TRBD2 for D (6 bases). The CDR3 is 15 amino acids. Germline V gene lookup returns CDR1 LNHDA and CDR2 SQIVND (reference sequence). V dropped 3 bases and J dropped 7 bases, with 18 bases sitting between them. CDR3 residues: CASSIQDGGTGTQYF. In DNA, the CDR3 is TGTGCCAGTAGTATTCAAGACGGCGGGACCGGGACCCAGTACTTC.

This rearrangement joins TRBV6-6 to TRBJ1-4, with D possibly being TRBD1 (6 bases). CDR1 is MNHNY and CDR2 is SVGAGI in the germline V gene (reference sequence). There are 15 residues in the CDR3. V was clipped by 0 bases and J by 7 bases, with 12 bases between them. CDR3 bases: TGTGCCAGCAGTTACTCGTTGGGGGCGAGTGAAAAACTGTTTTTT. Encoded protein: CASSYSLGASEKLFF.

The chain recombines TRBV6-5 with TRBJ1-2; 7 nucleotides match TRBD1. The length of the CDR3 is 13 residues. The germline V gene encodes CDR1 MNHEY and CDR2 SVGAGI. Trimming at V came to 6 bases and at J to 8 bases, leaving 9 bases not matched to a gene. CDR3 DNA sequence: TGTGCCAGCAGCACCGACAGGGCGAGCGGCTACACCTTC. Encoded protein: CASSTDRASGYTF.

This clone showed up just once. The J gene is TRBJ1-2, the V gene TRBV3-1 (or the pseudogene TRBV3-2), with D possibly matching TRBD1 (6 bases). CDR1 is LGHDT and CDR2 is YNNKEL in the germline V gene (reference sequence). The CDR3 totals 14 residues. V was trimmed by 4 bases and J by 4 bases, leaving 13 bases between them. The CDR3 spells CASSPRGDIYGYTF. DNA of the CDR3: TGTGCCAGCAGCCCCAGAGGGGACATCTATGGCTACACCTTC.

The V gene is TRBV6-5, the J gene TRBJ2-7, with no clear D. V lost 5 bases and J 5 bases, leaving 16 bases between the germline ends. This CDR3 has 14 amino acids. Germline CDR1 reads MNHEY; CDR2 reads SVGAGI. CDR3 sequence: CASSQLHRRDEQYF. The DNA for the CDR3 is TGTGCCAGCAGTCAGCTACACCGACGGGACGAGCAGTACTTC.

As regards this clone: One end of the junction is discordant with germline, which a read error may explain. V gene TRBV4-2 combines with J gene TRBJ1-1; the match to TRBD1 covers 8 bases. The CDR3 totals 12 residues. CDR1 and CDR2 (germline): LGHNA, YNFKEQ. CDR3 region: CASSQLGTGAIF. The DNA of the CDR3 is TGTGCCAGCAGCCAACTCGGGACAGGCGCGATCTTT.

There are a few counts of this clone. J is TRBJ2-7 and V is TRBV19; D gene unclear. The CDR3 is 14 residues long. Between the trimmed V and J ends, which lost 6 bases and 1 base, there was a span of 13 bases. From germline, CDR1 is LNHDA and CDR2 SQIVND (reference sequence). CDR3: CASSPSLGSYEQYF. For the CDR3, the DNA is TGTGCCAGTAGCCCATCTCTAGGTTCCTACGAGCAGTACTTC.

The chain couples TRBV5-1 to TRBJ1-1; TRBD1 aligns across 7 bases. This CDR3 is 15 amino acids long. The J segment lost 6 bases and the V segment lost 0 bases, leaving 8 bases of the junction unmatched. CDR1 is SGHRS, CDR2 YFSETQ, per germline. The CDR3 sequence is CASSLAGQSTAEAFF. CDR3 nucleotides: TGCGCCAGCAGCTTGGCGGGACAGTCAACCGCTGAAGCTTTCTTT.

This chain joins TRBV11-3 and TRBJ2-7; D perhaps matches TRBD2 (7 bases). The germline V and J ends were trimmed by 5 bases and 7 bases, with 12 bases remaining between them. Germline CDR1 is SGHNT and CDR2 is YENEEA. There are 12 residues in the CDR3. The CDR3: CASSHRGAEQYF. CDR3 coding DNA: TGTGCCAGCAGCCACCGGGGGGCAGAGCAGTACTTC.

The rearrangement uses TRBV9 and TRBJ2-7, with D possibly TRBD2 on 6 matching bases. This CDR3 is 16 amino acids long. Germline assignment: CDR1 SGDLS and CDR2 YYNGEE. Trimming stripped 1 base from V and 3 bases from J, with 17 bases between. The CDR3 reads CASSVSSLARGYEQYF. The CDR3 DNA is TGTGCCAGCAGCGTAAGTTCTCTAGCGAGAGGCTACGAGCAGTACTTC.

This clone has a handful of counts. The V and J genes are TRBV5-1 and TRBJ2-5, with a possible D match to TRBD2 (5 bases). The CDR3 spans 12 residues. Germline V CDR1 and CDR2: SGHRS, YFSETQ. The ends were cut back, 3 bases at V and 5 bases at J, with 8 bases in the middle. The CDR3 is CASSSVAETQYF. CDR3 nucleotide sequence: TGCGCCAGCAGCTCCGTAGCGGAGACCCAGTACTTC.

The rearrangement links TRBV5-6 to TRBJ1-5; 8 bases agree with TRBD1. Looked up from germline, CDR1 is SGHDT and CDR2 is YYEEEE. The CDR3 spans 17 residues. V gave up 4 bases and J gave up 0 bases; unmatched junction bases: 9. In DNA form, the CDR3 reads TGTGCCAGCAGCGGACCGGGACAGGCTTTTAGCAATCAGCCCCAGCATTTT. Translated: CASSGPGQAFSNQPQHF.

The rearrangement joins TRBV27 to TRBJ2-7; 11 positions agree with TRBD1. The CDR3 is 16 amino acids. From germline, CDR1 is MNHEY and CDR2 SMNVEV (reference sequence). V lost 6 bases and J lost 2; bases outside the gene matches: 9. DNA of the CDR3: TGTGCCAGCAGAACCGTCGGACAGGGGGCCCCCTACGAGCAGTACTTC. Its protein is CASRTVGQGAPYEQYF.

This clone was recorded once. The chain uses TRBV2 and TRBJ2-5; 11 nucleotides line up with TRBD1. The junction had 5 bases not matched to a gene; V was cut back by 6 bases and J by 2 bases. The CDR3 has 15 residues. The germline gives CDR1 SNHLY, CDR2 FYNNEI. For the CDR3, the DNA is TGTGCCAGCAGCCTCGGACAGGGGGCACAAGAGACCCAGTACTTC. It codes for CASSLGQGAQETQYF.

This clone was counted a single time. This chain joins TRBV30 and TRBJ2-3; a possible D gene is TRBD1 (5 bases). The CDR3 runs 14 residues. CDR1 and CDR2 (germline): GTSNPN, SVGIG (reference sequence). V lost 1 base and J lost 1, with 9 bases in between. The CDR3 reads CAWSGQGGTDTQYF. DNA of the CDR3: TGTGCCTGGAGTGGCCAGGGTGGCACAGATACGCAGTATTTT.

This chain links TRBV2 with TRBJ1-1; 7 bases agree with TRBD1. This CDR3 region has 15 residues. J gave up 4 bases and V 5 bases, and 10 bases lay outside the gene matches. Germline V gene lookup returns CDR1 SNHLY and CDR2 FYNNEI. The CDR3 nucleotides read TGTGCCAGCAGTCCGAGCAGGGGGACGGTCACTGAAGCTTTCTTT. Its protein is CASSPSRGTVTEAFF.

In DNA, the CDR3 is TGTGCCAGCAGTCGTGTAGCGGACAGGGTTGGGAATAATTCACCCCTCCACTTT. Translated, it gives CASSRVADRVGNNSPLHF. This sequence joins TRBV6-2 or TRBV6-3 and TRBJ1-6, with 8 bases matching TRBD1. The CDR3 sequence is 18 residues long. From germline, CDR1 is MNHEY and CDR2 SVGEGT. With 5 bases clipped from V and 5 bases from J, the junction kept 14 bases outside the gene matches.

V and J are TRBV28 and TRBJ1-6; D remains unclear. The CDR3 extends over 12 amino acids. Germline values: CDR1 MDHEN, CDR2 SYDVKM. V lost 3 bases and J lost 9, with 6 bases in between. CDR3 nucleotide sequence: TGTGCCAGCAGTTTCCCATTTTCACCCCTCCACTTT. This gives the protein CASSFPFSPLHF.

This clone showed up just a few times. The chain recombines TRBV27 with TRBJ1-1; D gene ambiguous. The CDR3 contains 14 residues. Germline-derived CDR1 and CDR2 are MNHEY and SMNVEV (reference sequence). V was trimmed by 4 bases and J by 0 bases, leaving 9 bases between them. In DNA, the CDR3 is TGTGCCAGCAGTTCGCGGAGGATGAACACTGAAGCTTTCTTT. Amino acid sequence: CASSSRRMNTEAFF.

CDR3 DNA sequence: TGTGCCAGCAGCACCAGACAGACCTCCGTCCCCTACGAGCAGTACTTC. Amino acids: CASSTRQTSVPYEQYF. The rearrangement joins TRBV9 to TRBJ2-7; possible D gene TRBD1, 5 bases. Germline V CDR1 and CDR2: SGDLS, YYNGEE. Deletions cut 4 bases from V and 2 bases from J, with 19 bases between. CDR3 length equals 16 residues. The variable domain in full, with the rest retrieved from reference TRBV9 and TRBJ2-7, is DSGVTQTPKHLITATGQRVTLRCSPRSGDLSVYWYQQSLDQGLQFLIQYYNGEERAKGNILERFSAQQFPDLHSELNLSSLELGDSALYFCASSTRQTSVPYEQYFGPGTRLTVT.

The chain has TRBV27 and TRBJ2-7, with 7 bases identical to TRBD1. CDR3 size: 13 residues. The germline V gene has CDR1 MNHEY and CDR2 SMNVEV (reference sequence). V was pared by 6 bases and J by 0 bases, with 2 bases of the junction left unmatched. The CDR3 DNA is TGTGCCAGCAGCTACAGGGGCTCCTACGAGCAGTACTTC. It yields the protein CASSYRGSYEQYF.

CDR3 DNA: TGTGCCAGCAGGGACAGGGGGAGTGGTGGCTACACCTTC. Translation: CASRDRGSGGYTF. V gene TRBV28 combines with J gene TRBJ1-2; 10 bases match TRBD1. This CDR3 is built from 13 residues. Germline lookup yields CDR1 MDHEN and CDR2 SYDVKM. J was trimmed by 7 bases and V by 6 bases; bases with no gene match: 5.